A selection of T cell receptor beta chains follows, all from one sample in a study of cytomegalovirus exposure and HLA in healthy donors. Sequencing was performed with immunoSEQ multiplex PCR; in TCRdb, only in-frame clones are kept and a portion is missing. This table holds more than 95,000 clones, roughly 83% found once. The specimen was PBMCs. These receptors were obtained from a man under 40 in good health and CMV-seropositive. Both conserved end residues are part of each CDR3. The order of the fields is D gene, V gene, J gene, clone size, CDR3 protein, CDR3 DNA. D genes are given only for firm matches. Expanded clones are given a class, and other clones once, few, many or no size at all.

>TRBD2|TRBV27|TRBJ2-7|NA
CASSSSTIRTRNREQYF
TGTGCCAGCAGTTCCTCGACCATAAGGACTAGGAATCGTGAGCAGTACTTC
>NA|TRBV10-3|TRBJ2-1|NA
CAIAPGAQSGEQFF
TGTGCCATCGCGCCAGGGGCCCAAAGTGGTGAGCAGTTCTTC
>NA|TRBV30|TRBJ2-7|NA
CAWNLVGGRVNEQYF
TGTGCCTGGAACCTCGTCGGGGGTCGGGTCAACGAGCAGTACTTC
>NA|TRBV6-1|TRBJ2-7|NA
CASTEMRQSYEQYF
TGTGCCAGCACTGAAATGAGACAGTCCTACGAGCAGTACTTC
>NA|TRBV6-4|TRBJ2-1|NA
CASSATSEGEQFF
TGTGCCAGCAGTGCTACCTCCGAGGGTGAGCAGTTCTTC
>TRBD1|TRBV6-6|TRBJ2-2|NA
CASSPGTGGGTGELFF
TGTGCCAGCAGTCCCGGGACAGGGGGCGGCACCGGGGAGCTGTTTTTT
>TRBD1|TRBV28|TRBJ1-1|NA
CASSLVGTANTEAFF
TGTGCCAGCAGTTTAGTTGGGACAGCGAACACTGAAGCTTTCTTT
>TRBD1|TRBV7-9|TRBJ1-5|once
CSSSEATGSNQPQHF
TGTTCCAGCAGCGAGGCGACAGGGAGCAATCAGCCCCAGCATTTT
>TRBD1|TRBV4-2|TRBJ1-3|NA
CASSQVQGLSGNTIYF
TGTGCCAGCAGCCAAGTACAGGGGCTCTCTGGAAACACCATATATTTT
>NA|TRBV7-2|TRBJ2-7|NA
CASRKTGAGEQYF
TGTGCCAGCAGAAAAACAGGGGCGGGAGAGCAGTACTTC
>TRBD1|TRBV5-1|TRBJ2-1|NA
CASSPGGRIRYNEQFF
TGCGCCAGCAGCCCAGGGGGAAGGATACGCTACAATGAGCAGTTCTTC
>NA|TRBV9|TRBJ2-7|NA
CASSVGNSSYEQYF
TGTGCCAGCAGCGTAGGTAACAGCTCCTACGAGCAGTACTTC
>NA|TRBV7-3|TRBJ1-6|NA
CASSSGTFNSPLHF
TGTGCCAGCAGCTCCGGGACATTTAATTCACCCCTCCACTTT
>TRBD2|TRBV10-3|TRBJ2-7|NA
CAIREAGGLTKQYF
TGTGCCATCAGAGAAGCGGGGGGACTAACGAAGCAGTACTTC